The sequence of this TCR beta chain was determined in a study of immune evolution from preneoplasia to lung adenocarcinoma. Repertoires were generated with immunoSEQ multiplex PCR, while TCRdb's copy carries only in-frame clones and drops some. The sample includes about 4,900 clones, less than 85% of them seen just once. CDR3 length equals 15 residues. Germline V gene sequence: CDR1 SEHNR, CDR2 FQNEAQ (reference sequence). V was pared by 2 bases and J by 1 base, with 9 bases between. The sample comprised FFPE minimally invasive lung adenocarcinoma tissue. The V gene is TRBV7-9, the J gene TRBJ1-3; tentatively, D is TRBD1 (5 bases). This clonotype was obtained from a person aged 45 to 69 with lung adenocarcinoma. The CDR3 DNA reads TGTGCCAGCAGCTTAAGGGACGTGTCTGGAAACACCATATATTTT. It specifies CASSLRDVSGNTIYF. Full variable domain (rest looked up from reference TRBV7-9 and TRBJ1-3): DTGVSQNPRHKITKRGQNVTFRCDPISEHNRLYWYRQTLGQGPEFLTYFQNEAQLEKSRLLSDRFSAERPKGSFSTLEIQRTEQGDSAMYLCASSLRDVSGNTIYFGEGSWLTVV.